The table lists the clone carrying this TCR beta chain with a few counts. Its matching antigen is unknown. The sample is drawn from a study of T cells in Graves' hyperthyroidism and ophthalmopathy. Study-wide context: Peripheral blood samples were taken at initial diagnosis, prior to any treatment.

Amplified TCR beta CDR3 regions came from RNA transcripts. In the first-round RT-PCR of the TCR CDR3, the HTBI primer set was used. TCRdb called the multiplex PCR reads again in MiXCR, with one record for every CDR3 protein. The sample carries about 300,000 distinct CDR3 sequences, 20% to 25% recorded once. Patients aged 18 to 65 had newly diagnosed hyperthyroidism of under 2 months' duration. The PBMCs were taken from under 12 ml of fresh peripheral blood. Whole-study results and caveats: Expanded thyroid clonotypes (above 0.001) were mostly also found in blood.

This receptor was obtained from a man aged 40-49 years with Graves' hyperthyroidism that later progressed to Graves' ophthalmopathy. The specimen was blood.

The CDR3 reads CASRPLTGDQETQYF. The CDR3 region has the DNA TGTGCCAGTAGACCGTTGACAGGGGACCAAGAGACCCAGTACTTC. The rearrangement joins TRBV19 to TRBJ2-5, with 8 positions matching TRBD1. With V trimmed by 6 bases and J by 0 bases, 6 bases remained unmatched. The germline V gene has CDR1 LNHDA and CDR2 SQIVND (reference sequence). This CDR3 comprises 15 residues. The complete variable domain, with remaining parts taken from reference TRBV19 and TRBJ2-5, reads DGGITQSPKYLFRKEGQNVTLSCEQNLNHDAMYWYRQDPGQGLRLIYYSQIVNDFQKGDIAEGYSVSREKKESFPLTVTSAQKNPTAFYLCASRPLTGDQETQYFGPGTRLLVL.